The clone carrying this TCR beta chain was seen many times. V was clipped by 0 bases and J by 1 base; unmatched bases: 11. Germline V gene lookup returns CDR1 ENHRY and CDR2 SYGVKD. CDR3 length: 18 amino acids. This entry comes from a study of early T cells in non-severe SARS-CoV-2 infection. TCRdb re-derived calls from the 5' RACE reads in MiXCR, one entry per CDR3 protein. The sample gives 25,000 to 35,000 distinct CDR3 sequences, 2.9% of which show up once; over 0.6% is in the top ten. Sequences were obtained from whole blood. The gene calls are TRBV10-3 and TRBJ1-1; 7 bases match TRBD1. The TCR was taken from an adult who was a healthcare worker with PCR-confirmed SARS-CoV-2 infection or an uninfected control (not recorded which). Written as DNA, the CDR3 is TGTGCCATCAGTGAGTCGGGGTACTCGACAGGGAGGAACACTGAAGCTTTCTTT. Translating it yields CAISESGYSTGRNTEAFF.